What follows is one TCR beta chain and its context. The CDR3 consists of 16 residues. The V gene's germline CDR1 is SGHTA and CDR2 FQGNSA. The V gene end was trimmed by 3 bases and the J gene end by 0 bases; junction bases not matched to a gene: 6. The data were obtained in a study of cytomegalovirus exposure and HLA in healthy donors. Use of 60 Vbeta and 13 Jbeta primers characterized the PCR. TCRdb's table, derived via immunoSEQ multiplex PCR, lists solely in-frame clones and lacks some. The sample consists of roughly 160,000 clones, over 80% of them appearing once. Sequenced sample: PBMCs. The genes are TRBV7-2 and TRBJ2-3; TRBD2 agrees at 7 bases. The clonotype was recovered from a boy aged 2 to 10 in good health and CMV-seronegative. This CDR3 reads CASSFMGGGSTDTQYF. As DNA, the CDR3 is TGTGCCAGCAGCTTTATGGGCGGGGGAAGCACAGATACGCAGTATTTT.